This is a list of T cell receptor beta chains from one sample in a study of CD8+CD57+ T cells in acquired aplastic anemia. TCRdb re-called the reads through MiXCR, storing one row per CDR3 protein. The table records some 120,000 distinct CDR3 sequences, under 60% of them present only once. The sequencing input was sorted CD4+, CD8+, or CD8+CD57+ T cells (not recorded which) from PBMCs. The receptors derive from a human donor with aplastic anemia. CDR3s include the opening cysteine and the closing phenylalanine or tryptophan. Each record gives: clone size, D gene, J gene, V gene, CDR3 protein, CDR3 DNA. A D gene is named only where the DNA matches it firmly. Clone size is given for some rows only: seen once, a few or many times, or a class if the clone is expanded.

>medium-sized|TRBD1|TRBJ1-4|TRBV7-2
CASSNPGQGREKLFF
TGTGCCAGCAGCAATCCGGGACAGGGACGAGAAAAACTGTTTTTT
>.|TRBD2|TRBJ2-7|TRBV20-1
CSAPPGLAIDEQYF
TGCAGTGCTCCACCCGGACTAGCAATTGACGAGCAGTACTTC
>many|.|TRBJ2-1|TRBV19
CASRTLGGKEQFF
TGTGCCAGTAGGACCCTAGGAGGGAAGGAGCAGTTCTTC
>few|TRBD1|TRBJ2-1|TRBV9
CASSEGTGGFDEQFF
TGTGCCAGCAGCGAGGGGACAGGGGGCTTCGATGAGCAGTTCTTC
>many|.|TRBJ1-6|TRBV4-3
CASSQDWQGAGSPLHF
TGCGCCAGCAGCCAAGATTGGCAGGGCGCCGGTTCACCCCTCCACTTT
>.|TRBD2|TRBJ2-3|TRBV20-1
CSAFSGGIGTDTQYF
TGCAGTGCTTTTAGCGGGGGTATTGGCACAGATACGCAGTATTTT
>.|.|TRBJ1-5|TRBV7-9
CASSPSHSQHF
TGTGCCAGCAGCCCTAGCCACTCCCAGCATTTT
>few|TRBD2|TRBJ2-7|TRBV12-3/TRBV12-4
CASSLRELYEQYF
TGTGCCAGCAGTTTGCGGGAGCTCTACGAGCAGTACTTC
>.|.|TRBJ2-5|TRBV10-3
CAISEGGQAIFGTQYF
TGTGCCATCAGTGAGGGGGGACAAGCGATATTTGGGACCCAGTACTTC
>few|.|TRBJ2-3|TRBV10-1
CASSEEGTDTQYF
TGCGCCAGCAGTGAAGAGGGTACAGATACGCAGTATTTT
>.|.|TRBJ1-1|TRBV7-8
CASSPDRQMNTEAFF
TGTGCCAGCAGCCCAGATAGACAGATGAACACTGAAGCTTTCTTT
>few|.|TRBJ2-7|TRBV29-1
CSVAQVWSEQYF
TGCAGCGTTGCGCAGGTTTGGTCCGAGCAGTACTTC
>.|.|TRBJ1-2|TRBV19
CASSIAGGSYGYTF
TGTGCCAGTAGTATAGCCGGGGGAAGCTATGGCTACACCTTC
>many|.|TRBJ1-2|TRBV5-6
CASSLLTGGGYTF
TGTGCCAGCAGCTTACTGACCGGGGGTGGCTACACCTTC
>.|.|TRBJ2-3|TRBV5-6
CASSLGVSADTQYF
TGTGCCAGCAGCTTAGGGGTGAGCGCAGATACGCAGTATTTT
>few|TRBD1|TRBJ1-2|TRBV24-1
CATSDGEGTGDSSYTF
TGTGCCACCAGTGATGGTGAGGGGACAGGGGACTCTAGCTACACCTTC